This is a list of T cell receptor beta chains from one sample in a study of T cell responses to AZD1222 COVID-19 vaccine. Profiled with immunoSEQ multiplex PCR; TCRdb holds only in-frame clones, not every one. The clone table shows 150,000 or so clones, with the ten largest holding about 2%. Sequenced material: peripheral blood. These receptors all come from an adult in good health. CDR3s include the opening cysteine and the closing phenylalanine or tryptophan.

V,J,CDR3
TRBV9,TRBJ2-2,CASTGFTGELFF
TRBV10-3,TRBJ2-4,CAISGTGEVGKNIQYF
TRBV19,TRBJ2-1,CASRTLVAGGIFEQFF
TRBV4-1,TRBJ1-5,CASSPGQGVDGPQHF
TRBV19,TRBJ1-6,CASSISQGGGSPLHF
TRBV6-2/TRBV6-3,TRBJ1-5,CASSYSADNYSNQPQHF
TRBV3-1/TRBV3-2,TRBJ1-2,CASSQEPRSMRGYTF
TRBV4-1,TRBJ2-1,CASSQGLARDNEQFF
TRBV27,TRBJ2-7,CASGLRAAYEQYF
TRBV4-1,TRBJ1-2,CASSQDPTGGRSGGYTF
TRBV28,TRBJ2-7,CASSPPSRAGANEQYF
TRBV11-3,TRBJ1-1,CASSPSGRGLGTEAFF
TRBV3-1/TRBV3-2,TRBJ2-7,CASSQDQDRGSFVTYEQYF
TRBV6-5,TRBJ2-2,CASSYTTPRDTGELFF
TRBV2,TRBJ1-5,CASTPKGGSQPQHF
TRBV15,TRBJ2-1,CATSRGRGGGSYNEQFF
TRBV5-1,TRBJ1-6,CASSLAGSPYNSPLHF
TRBV18,TRBJ1-1,CASSGGGMNTEAFF
TRBV28,TRBJ1-2,CASSSPAPGGYTF
TRBV5-4,TRBJ1-4,CASSLLSSRRSSLSNEKLFF
TRBV18,TRBJ1-2,CASSHNPLQRGYTF
TRBV2,TRBJ2-7,CASSVSPAEQYF
TRBV19,TRBJ1-3,CASSATDLGNTIYF
TRBV4-1,TRBJ2-5,CASSQERGPQETQYF
TRBV5-6,TRBJ1-2,CASSLMGQGVLRGYTF
TRBV30,TRBJ2-7,CAWSVTGGPYEQYF
TRBV7-2,TRBJ1-6,CASSFGTGRNNSPLHF
TRBV19,TRBJ2-7,CASSPPYSYEQYF
TRBV18,TRBJ1-1,CASSPLDSQNTEAFF
TRBV30,TRBJ1-2,CAWTRGPSNYGYTF
TRBV12-3/TRBV12-4,TRBJ1-5,CASSSDNQPQHF
TRBV5-1,TRBJ1-6,CASSKTTGDYSPLHF
TRBV15,TRBJ2-1,CATSRDLGEGAMNEQFF
TRBV12-3/TRBV12-4,TRBJ1-2,CASSPGGNGYTF
TRBV11-3,TRBJ1-1,CASNPRRQKNTEAFF
TRBV3-1/TRBV3-2,TRBJ1-6,CASSQRDRANSPLHF